What follows are 20 T cell receptor beta chains derived from one specimen sequenced in a study of blood T cells in healthy people across ages. Then a second PCR, running roughly 7 to 11 cycles, was carried out with a sample-barcoded 5' primer and a J-beta primer mix. One entry per CDR3 protein, called by TCRdb with MiXCR from the 5' RACE reads. The sample holds around 1.5 million distinct CDR3 sequences, 40% to 50% seen once. The specimen sequenced was blood. The receptors originated from a woman aged 18 to 35 in good health.

A few counts support this clonotype. The chain carries TRBV12-3 or TRBV12-4 and TRBJ1-5; tentatively, D is TRBD1 (5 bases). The CDR3 spans 14 residues. V shed 10 bases and J shed 7 bases, with 20 bases lying between them. The CDR3 sequence is CATRRGAEGQPQHF. The CDR3, as DNA: TGTGCCACCCGGAGGGGAGCGGAGGGGCAGCCCCAGCATTTT.

The gene calls are TRBV18 and TRBJ2-1; weak D call: TRBD2 (6 bases). The germline V gene encodes CDR1 KGHSH and CDR2 LQKENI. This CDR3 is 16 amino acids long. Trimming took off 4 bases at V and 0 bases at J, with 13 bases between the two ends. CDR3 loop: CASSRVTGVSYNEQFF. The CDR3 coding sequence is TGTGCCAGCTCACGTGTGACGGGGGTCTCCTACAATGAGCAGTTCTTC.

This clonotype was seen a few times. V usage is TRBV4-2 and J usage is TRBJ2-1; 13 bases fit TRBD2. The CDR3 is 16 residues long. The germline gives CDR1 LGHNA, CDR2 YNFKEQ. J gave up 5 bases and V 4 bases, and 5 bases lay outside the gene matches. The CDR3 bases are TGTGCCAGCAGCCCCGGGACTAGCGGGAAAAACAATGAGCAGTTCTTC. Amino acids: CASSPGTSGKNNEQFF.

CDR3 sequence reads: CSAHITRVSYEQYF. The CDR3 DNA reads TGCAGTGCTCACATAACGCGGGTCTCCTACGAGCAGTACTTC. The V and J genes are TRBV20-1 and TRBJ2-7; tentatively, D is TRBD2 (5 bases). CDR1 is DFQATT, CDR2 SNEGSKA, per germline (reference sequence). The CDR3 totals 14 residues. V shed 5 bases and J shed 0 bases, with 14 bases lying between them.

The chain is built from TRBV6-1 and TRBJ1-2; 8 bases line up with TRBD1. The germline CDR1 and CDR2 sequences are MNHNS and SASEGT. After removal of 11 bases from V and 6 bases from J, the junction contained 11 bases not matched to a gene. The CDR3 contains 13 residues. CDR3 sequence reads: CAGATGTGDGYTF. CDR3 bases: TGTGCCGGGGCAACGGGGACAGGTGATGGCTACACCTTC.

The chain links TRBV20-1 to TRBJ2-3, with TRBD2 matching over 7 bases. The germline gives CDR1 DFQATT, CDR2 SNEGSKA (reference sequence). The CDR3 is 14 residues long. J lost 0 bases, V lost 6 bases, and 6 bases had no gene match. The CDR3 DNA sequence: TGCAGTGCCAACAGCGGGACTAGCACAGATACGCAGTATTTT. Translation: CSANSGTSTDTQYF.

As regards this clonotype: One end of the junction fails to match germline, which may point to a read error. The gene calls are TRBV7-9 and TRBJ2-3, with 9 bases aligning to TRBD2. The CDR3 has 16 amino acids. Per germline, CDR1 SEHNR and CDR2 FQNEAQ (reference sequence). As DNA, the CDR3 is TGTGCCAGCAGCTTAGATGCGGGGGGGCTGGCAGATACACAGTATTTT. This codes for CASSLDAGGLADTQYF.

This chain connects TRBV20-1 to TRBJ1-1; TRBD1 is a possible D gene (5 bases). Trimming shortened V by 6 bases and J by 0 bases, and 29 bases separated the two germline ends. Germline CDR1 is DFQATT and CDR2 is SNEGSKA (reference sequence). The CDR3 totals 19 residues. CDR3 region: CSAHLGSVLPGEVNTEAFF. CDR3 nucleotide sequence: TGCAGTGCCCACCTAGGCTCGGTCCTGCCGGGGGAGGTGAACACTGAAGCTTTCTTT.

This clonotype appeared many times. The rearrangement joins TRBV12-3 or TRBV12-4 to TRBJ2-4, with TRBD2 matching 7 bases. The CDR3 consists of 16 residues. Germline trimming cut 1 base from V and 1 base from J; bases unmatched to any gene: 4. Written as DNA, the CDR3 is TGTGCCAGCAGTTTAGGGGGAGGGCTTGCCAAAAACATTCAGTACTTC. Amino acids: CASSLGGGLAKNIQYF.

This clonotype showed up just a few times. V gene TRBV12-3 or TRBV12-4 combines with J gene TRBJ1-4; D is undetermined. The V and J ends lost 7 bases and 5 bases respectively, with 8 bases between them. The CDR3 loop spans 12 amino acids. CDR3 sequence reads: CASKSRNEKLFF. The CDR3 nucleotides are TGTGCCAGCAAGAGTAGGAATGAAAAACTGTTTTTT.

This clonotype was picked up a small number of times. The chain uses TRBV5-1 and TRBJ2-3; maybe TRBD1 (6 bases). This CDR3 has 15 residues. The V end was cut by 2 bases, the J end by 6 bases, with 16 bases between. The germline gives CDR1 SGHRS, CDR2 YFSETQ. In DNA, the CDR3 is TGCGCCAGCAGCTTCTACCGGACAGATAAGGATACGCAGTATTTT. It yields the protein CASSFYRTDKDTQYF.

The genes are TRBV20-1 and TRBJ2-2; 10 bases are shared with TRBD2. J was trimmed by 7 bases and V by 2 bases; bases with no gene match: 4. CDR1 and CDR2 (germline): DFQATT, SNEGSKA (reference sequence). The CDR3 runs to 14 residues. The CDR3 spells CSARTSGTGGELFF. In nucleotides, the CDR3 is TGCAGTGCTAGAACTAGCGGGACCGGCGGGGAGCTGTTTTTT.

A few counts support this clonotype. J is TRBJ1-5 and V is TRBV11-2; TRBD1 is a possible D gene (5 bases). Germline lookup yields CDR1 SGHAT and CDR2 FQNNGV. Deletions cut 3 bases from V and 7 bases from J, with 16 bases between. The CDR3 extends over 15 amino acids. CDR3 in amino acids: CASSLLGAPEQPQHF. The CDR3 DNA is TGTGCCAGCAGCTTGTTAGGGGCCCCGGAGCAGCCCCAGCATTTT.

There are many counts of this clonotype. The chain recombines TRBV28 with TRBJ2-3; TRBD1 is a possible D gene (6 bases). The CDR3 spans 15 residues. Germline CDR1 and CDR2: MDHEN and SYDVKM. V lost 8 bases and J 0 bases, leaving 15 bases between the germline ends. The CDR3 loop is CASGDTRTSTDTQYF. DNA for the CDR3: TGTGCCAGCGGGGACACACGGACTAGCACAGATACGCAGTATTTT.

This clonotype occurred once. The J gene is TRBJ2-1, the V gene TRBV10-3, with 12 nucleotides matching TRBD2. The J call may not be correct, given that the DNA end is closer to TRBJ2-7. The CDR3 sequence is 19 residues long. The germline V gene has CDR1 ENHRY and CDR2 SYGVKD. The CDR3 loop is CAISEFPVTSGSSYNEQYF. CDR3 coding DNA: TGTGCCATCAGTGAGTTCCCCGTGACTAGCGGGAGCTCCTACAATGAGCAGTACTTC.

V usage is TRBV4-1 and J usage is TRBJ2-4; TRBD1 matches at 7 bases. The CDR3 has 16 residues. V gave up 2 bases and J gave up 0 bases; unmatched junction bases: 4. CDR1 is MGHRA, CDR2 YSYEKL, per germline. Here the CDR3 DNA reads TGCGCCAGCAGCCAACCGACAGGGTTAGCCAAAAACATTCAGTACTTC. Protein product: CASSQPTGLAKNIQYF.

The V call is TRBV6-1, the J call TRBJ1-5; D gene ambiguous. Per the germline V gene, CDR1 is MNHNS and CDR2 is SASEGT. V dropped 5 bases and J dropped 3 bases, with 8 bases sitting between them. The CDR3 spans 13 residues. The CDR3: CASSFEVNQPQHF. CDR3 sequence (DNA): TGTGCCAGCAGTTTCGAGGTCAATCAGCCCCAGCATTTT.

This sequence joins TRBV7-3 and TRBJ2-7; 7 bases are a match to TRBD1. The CDR3 sequence is 14 residues long. The germline gives CDR1 SGHTA, CDR2 FQGTGA. Germline trimming cut 0 bases from V and 7 bases from J; bases unmatched to any gene: 6. The CDR3: CASSLTKGAGEQYF. The CDR3 nucleotides read TGTGCCAGCAGCTTAACTAAGGGGGCGGGTGAGCAGTACTTC.

This clonotype was seen only a few times. This chain joins TRBV6-2 or TRBV6-3 and TRBJ2-6, with unresolved D. This CDR3 is built from 23 residues. V was shortened by 5 bases and J by 0 bases, with 32 bases between the two germline ends. CDR1 is MNHEY, CDR2 SVGEGT, per germline. CDR3 amino acids: CASSTLPGGSRLSLSSGANVLTF. CDR3 DNA sequence: TGTGCCAGCAGTACCCTCCCGGGTGGTAGCCGGCTTAGTTTGAGCTCTGGGGCCAACGTCCTGACTTTC.

This clonotype has just a few counts. This chain joins TRBV7-3 and TRBJ2-3, with D perhaps being TRBD1 or TRBD2 (5 bases each). This CDR3 contains 15 residues. V was cut by 2 bases and J by 5 bases, with 14 bases left in between. Germline V gives CDR1 SGHTA, CDR2 FQGTGA. Here the CDR3 reads CASSLPRLGEDTQYF. DNA of the CDR3: TGTGCCAGCAGCTTACCGAGACTGGGGGAAGATACGCAGTATTTT. The full variable domain, completed using reference TRBV7-3 and TRBJ2-3, is GAGVSQTPSNKVTEKGKYVELRCDPISGHTALYWYRQSLGQGPEFLIYFQGTGAADDSGLPNDRFFAVRPEGSVSTLKIQRTERGDSAVYLCASSLPRLGEDTQYFGPGTRLTVL.